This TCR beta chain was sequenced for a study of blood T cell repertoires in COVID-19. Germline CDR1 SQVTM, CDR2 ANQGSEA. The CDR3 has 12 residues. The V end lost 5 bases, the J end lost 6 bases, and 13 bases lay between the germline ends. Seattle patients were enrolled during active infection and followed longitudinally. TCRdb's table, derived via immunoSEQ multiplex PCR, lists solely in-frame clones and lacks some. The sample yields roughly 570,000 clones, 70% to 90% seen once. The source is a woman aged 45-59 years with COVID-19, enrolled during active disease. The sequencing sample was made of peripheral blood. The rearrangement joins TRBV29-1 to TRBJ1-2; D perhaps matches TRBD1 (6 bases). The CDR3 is CSVLRGGNGYTF. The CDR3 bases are TGCAGCGTTCTAAGGGGGGGCAATGGCTACACCTTC.